This paragraph covers one T cell receptor beta chain sequence. What it binds is not known. Amplification used 60 Vbeta primers and 13 Jbeta primers. Libraries were prepared by immunoSEQ multiplex PCR; TCRdb keeps only in-frame clonotypes and omits some of them. The repertoire has 100,000 to 130,000 clones, roughly four fifths of them found once; the top ten carry 2% to 3%. The sample originates from a study of cytomegalovirus exposure and HLA in healthy donors. Regarding the study as a whole: Both high specificity and high sensitivity reportedly marked the classifier's diagnosis of cytomegalovirus status. Another analysis was done later, and it associated around 16,000 TCR beta sequences with HLA alleles at 0.05 false discovery rate.

V was clipped by 7 bases and J by 2 bases, with 9 bases between them. There are 12 residues in the CDR3. Germline CDR1 MDHEN, CDR2 SYDVKM. The specimen sequenced was PBMCs. This TCR came from a man aged 18 to 29 in good health and CMV-seronegative. The V gene is TRBV28, the J gene TRBJ2-7; D call uncertain. The CDR3 DNA reads as TGTGCCAGCACAACGCTACCCTACGAGCAGTACTTC. It specifies CASTTLPYEQYF. Full variable domain (rest looked up from reference TRBV28 and TRBJ2-7): DVKVTQSSRYLVKRTGEKVFLECVQDMDHENMFWYRQDPGLGLRLIYFSYDVKMKEKGDIPEGYSVSREKKERFSLILESASTNQTSMYLCASTTLPYEQYFGPGTRLTVT.